This T cell receptor beta chain was retrieved from a study of naive CD8 T cells in extremely preterm neonates. Cord blood came from elective full-term cesareans at about 37-42 weeks without labor or membrane rupture. Sorting kept Annexin V-negative CD3+CD8+CD45RA+CCR7+ naive T cells. Each sample had roughly 20,000–110,000 sorted naive CD8+ T cells. V was pared by 3 bases and J by 0 bases, with 7 bases between. In germline, CDR1 is SGDLS, CDR2 YYNGEE. This CDR3 is built from 15 residues. Findings of the study overall: Limitations included small sample size and variable preterm productive templates.

Data came from immunoSEQ multiplex PCR; TCRdb stores just in-frame clones and leaves some out. In the table there are 6,000 to 6,500 clones, about 98% of which are singletons. Of note for this clone: The antigen is not known.

This TCR came from a newborn in good health. Sequenced: naive CD8+ T cells from cord blood. The chain combines TRBV9 with TRBJ2-6, with D uncertain. This CDR3 is CASSGPISGANVLTF. The DNA of the CDR3 is TGTGCCAGCAGCGGGCCCATCTCTGGGGCCAACGTCCTGACTTTC.